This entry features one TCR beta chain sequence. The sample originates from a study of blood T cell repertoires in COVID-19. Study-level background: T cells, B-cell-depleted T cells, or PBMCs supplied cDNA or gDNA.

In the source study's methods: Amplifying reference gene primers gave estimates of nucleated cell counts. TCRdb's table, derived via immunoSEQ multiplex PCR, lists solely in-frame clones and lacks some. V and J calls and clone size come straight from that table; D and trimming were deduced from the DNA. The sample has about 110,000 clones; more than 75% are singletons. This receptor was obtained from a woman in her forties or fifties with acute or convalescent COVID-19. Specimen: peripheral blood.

CDR3 sequence reads: CASSAASGTYEQYF. CDR3 sequence (DNA): TGTGCCAGCAGTGCTGCTAGCGGGACCTACGAGCAGTACTTC. This sequence joins TRBV6-4 and TRBJ2-7; 9 bases match TRBD2. This CDR3 has 14 residues. The germline CDR1 and CDR2 sequences are MRHNA and SNTAGT. Germline trimming cut 4 bases from V and 2 bases from J; bases unmatched to any gene: 3.